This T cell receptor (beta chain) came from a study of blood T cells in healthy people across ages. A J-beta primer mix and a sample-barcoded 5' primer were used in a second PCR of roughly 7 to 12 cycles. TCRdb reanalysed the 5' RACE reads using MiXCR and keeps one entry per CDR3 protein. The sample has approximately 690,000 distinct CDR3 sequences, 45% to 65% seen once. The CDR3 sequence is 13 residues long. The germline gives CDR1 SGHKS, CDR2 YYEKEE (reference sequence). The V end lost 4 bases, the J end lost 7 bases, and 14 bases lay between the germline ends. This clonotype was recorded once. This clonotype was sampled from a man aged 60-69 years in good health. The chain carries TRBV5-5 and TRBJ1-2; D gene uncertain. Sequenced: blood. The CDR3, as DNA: TGTGCCAGCAGCGCACTGGGGATGAGTGGCTACACCTTC. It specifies CASSALGMSGYTF. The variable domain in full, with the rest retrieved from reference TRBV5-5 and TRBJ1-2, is DAGVTQSPTHLIKTRGQQVTLRCSPISGHKSVSWYQQVLGQGPQFIFQYYEKEERGRGNFPDRFSARQFPNYSSELNVNALLLGDSALYLCASSALGMSGYTFGSGTRLTVV.